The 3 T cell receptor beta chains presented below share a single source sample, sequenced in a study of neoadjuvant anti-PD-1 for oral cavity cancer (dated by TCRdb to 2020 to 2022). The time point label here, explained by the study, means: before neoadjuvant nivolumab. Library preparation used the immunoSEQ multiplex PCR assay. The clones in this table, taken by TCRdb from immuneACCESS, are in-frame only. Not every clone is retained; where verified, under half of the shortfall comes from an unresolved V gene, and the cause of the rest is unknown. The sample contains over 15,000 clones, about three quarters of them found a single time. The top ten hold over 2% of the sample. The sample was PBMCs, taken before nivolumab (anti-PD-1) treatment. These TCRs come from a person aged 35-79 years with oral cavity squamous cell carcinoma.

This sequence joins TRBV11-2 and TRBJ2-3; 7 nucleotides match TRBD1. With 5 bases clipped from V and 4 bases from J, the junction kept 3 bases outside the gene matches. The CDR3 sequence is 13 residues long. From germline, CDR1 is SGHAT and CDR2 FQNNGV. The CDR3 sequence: CASSADRADTQYF. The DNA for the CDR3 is TGTGCCAGCAGCGCCGACAGGGCAGATACGCAGTATTTT.

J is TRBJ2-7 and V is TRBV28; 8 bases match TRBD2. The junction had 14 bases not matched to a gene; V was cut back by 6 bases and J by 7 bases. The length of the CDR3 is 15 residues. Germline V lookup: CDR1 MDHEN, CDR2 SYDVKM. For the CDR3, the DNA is TGTGCCAGCAGCACCGGTAGCGGGATACACCAGGAGCAGTACTTC. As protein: CASSTGSGIHQEQYF.

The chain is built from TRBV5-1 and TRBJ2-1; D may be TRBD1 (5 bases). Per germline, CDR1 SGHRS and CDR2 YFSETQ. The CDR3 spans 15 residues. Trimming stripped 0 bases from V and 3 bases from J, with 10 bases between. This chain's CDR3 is CASSLGQGYYNEQFF. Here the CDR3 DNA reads TGCGCCAGCAGCTTGGGCCAGGGCTACTACAATGAGCAGTTCTTC. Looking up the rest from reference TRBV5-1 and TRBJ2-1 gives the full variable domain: KAGVTQTPRYLIKTRGQQVTLSCSPISGHRSVSWYQQTPGQGLQFLFEYFSETQRNKGNFPGRFSGRQFSNSRSEMNVSTLELGDSALYLCASSLGQGYYNEQFFGPGTRLTVL.